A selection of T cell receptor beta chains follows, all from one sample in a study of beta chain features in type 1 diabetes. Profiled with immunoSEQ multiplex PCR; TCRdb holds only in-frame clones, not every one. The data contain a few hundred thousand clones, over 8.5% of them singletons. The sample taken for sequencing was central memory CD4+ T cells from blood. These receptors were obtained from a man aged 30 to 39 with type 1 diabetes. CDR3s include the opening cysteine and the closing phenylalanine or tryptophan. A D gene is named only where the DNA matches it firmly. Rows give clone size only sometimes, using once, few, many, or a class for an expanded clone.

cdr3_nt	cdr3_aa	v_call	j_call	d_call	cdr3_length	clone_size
TGTGCCAGCAGCTTGAAGGCGGAAAACATTCAGTACTTC	CASSLKAENIQYF	TRBV5-4	TRBJ2-4	-	13	many
TGTGCCAGCAGCCTCGGGGAGGGAGGCTATGGCTACACCTTC	CASSLGEGGYGYTF	TRBV5-1	TRBJ1-2	-	14	-
TGTGCCAGCAGCTTGGGGATAACCACAGATACGCAGTATTTT	CASSLGITTDTQYF	TRBV5-4	TRBJ2-3	-	14	many
TGCGCCAGCAGCTACATGGGGGACACCGGGGAGCTGTTTTTT	CASSYMGDTGELFF	TRBV5-1	TRBJ2-2	-	14	-
TGCGCCCCCTCGTCGGGGGCCTCCCATGAGCAGTTCTTC	CAPSSGASHEQFF	TRBV10-2	TRBJ2-1	-	13	few
TGTGCCTGGAGTCGCCAGGCTCTCCCTATCTACGAGCAGTACTTC	CAWSRQALPIYEQYF	TRBV30	TRBJ2-7	-	15	-
TGCAGCGCGGACGGACAGGGGAATGGCTACACCTTC	CSADGQGNGYTF	TRBV29-1	TRBJ1-2	TRBD1	12	few
TGTGCCAGCAGCGCACAGGGGGGCACTGAAGCTTTCTTT	CASSAQGGTEAFF	TRBV7-9	TRBJ1-1	TRBD1	13	many
TGTGCCATCAGTGAGGACCCTGGAAACACCATATATTTT	CAISEDPGNTIYF	TRBV10-3	TRBJ1-3	-	13	-
TGCGCCAGCAGCCAAGGAGGGGCCCCGGGAAACATTCAGTACTTC	CASSQGGAPGNIQYF	TRBV4-1	TRBJ2-4	-	15	few
TGTGCCACCAGCGCTCCGGGACGGAGGAATGAAAAACTGTTTTTT	CATSAPGRRNEKLFF	TRBV15	TRBJ1-4	-	15	many
TGTGCCATCAGTGCACCGGCTCGGGGGACCTACGAGCAGTACTTC	CAISAPARGTYEQYF	TRBV10-3	TRBJ2-7	-	15	many
TGTGCCAGCAGCCCCACCCCATCAACAGGGGCCTATGGCTACACCTTC	CASSPTPSTGAYGYTF	TRBV7-2	TRBJ1-2	TRBD1	16	-
TGTGCCATCAGTGAGAGCGAAGACCCAAGCTCCTACAATGAGCAGTTCTTC	CAISESEDPSSYNEQFF	TRBV10-3	TRBJ2-1	-	17	-
TGCGCCAGCAGCTTGGATGGGACAGGGGGCTACGAGCAGTACTTC	CASSLDGTGGYEQYF	TRBV5-1	TRBJ2-7	TRBD1	15	-
TGTGCCAGCAGCTTTTTAGCTACAGGGTTAGCTTTCTTT	CASSFLATGLAFF	TRBV7-2	TRBJ1-1	-	13	-
TGTGCCAGTAGCCCATTACAGGGTGGAGAACTGTTTTTT	CASSPLQGGELFF	TRBV19	TRBJ1-4	-	13	few
TGCGCCAGCAGCTCGGGGGGATACGAGCAGTACTTC	CASSSGGYEQYF	TRBV5-1	TRBJ2-7	TRBD2	12	few
TGTGCCAGCAGCTTACCCGGGACTAGCGGGAGGTTGCAGTTCTTC	CASSLPGTSGRLQFF	TRBV7-9	TRBJ2-1	TRBD2	15	few
TGTGCCAGCAGCTTGGTGTTGGCAACTAATGAAAAACTGTTTTTT	CASSLVLATNEKLFF	TRBV5-8	TRBJ1-4	-	15	few
TGTGCCAGCAGTTCGACTAGCGACAGTGAGCAGTTCTTC	CASSSTSDSEQFF	TRBV6-6	TRBJ2-1	TRBD2	13	-
TGTGCCAGCAGCGTAGCTTGGGGGTCTACAGATACGCAGTATTTT	CASSVAWGSTDTQYF	TRBV9	TRBJ2-3	-	15	-
TGTGCCAGCAGCTTAGACGACTACCCCAGCACAGATACGCAGTATTTT	CASSLDDYPSTDTQYF	TRBV7-2	TRBJ2-3	-	16	many
TGTGCCAGCAGTCCCGACAGGTCGCAAGAGACCCAGTACTTC	CASSPDRSQETQYF	TRBV28	TRBJ2-5	-	14	many
TGTGCCAGCTCACCTGGAATAAGCAGGGTAGGAAATGAGCAGTTCTTC	CASSPGISRVGNEQFF	TRBV18	TRBJ2-1	-	16	-
TGTGCCAGCAGTTCCCTCGGACAGGGGACTGCTGGGGCCAACGTCCTGACTTTC	CASSSLGQGTAGANVLTF	TRBV28	TRBJ2-6	TRBD1	18	many
TGCGCCAGCAGCTTGAATCCCGACACACCCTATGGCTACACCTTC	CASSLNPDTPYGYTF	TRBV5-1	TRBJ1-2	-	15	-
TGTGCCAGCAGCTCCGGGACAGGGATCAACGAGCAGTACTTC	CASSSGTGINEQYF	TRBV7-3	TRBJ2-7	TRBD1	14	few
TGTGCCAGCAGCTGGGGCGGCACTGAAGCTTTCTTT	CASSWGGTEAFF	TRBV28	TRBJ1-1	-	12	-
TGCAGCGTTGGGGGGACCGGTGCTCAGCCCCAGCATTTT	CSVGGTGAQPQHF	TRBV29-1	TRBJ1-5	-	13	few
TGTGCCAGCAGTTACTCGTTCCAACCCGGCACCTACGAGCAGTACTTC	CASSYSFQPGTYEQYF	TRBV6-5	TRBJ2-7	-	16	-
TGCGCCAGCAGCTTGTCGGGCAATCAGCCCCAGCATTTT	CASSLSGNQPQHF	TRBV5-1	TRBJ1-5	-	13	-
TGTGCCAGCAGGCGGGGCCTTTATCTCGGGGAGCTGTTTTTT	CASRRGLYLGELFF	TRBV6-1	TRBJ2-2	-	14	few
TGCGCCAGCAGCTTGGTTCCCACTAGCGGGGAGAACAATGAGCAGTTCTTC	CASSLVPTSGENNEQFF	TRBV5-1	TRBJ2-1	TRBD2	17	few
TGTGCCAGCAGCTTATCTCGGGAGACCCAGTACTTC	CASSLSRETQYF	TRBV7-3	TRBJ2-5	-	12	few
TGTGCCAGTGTCGGGCCGGGAAGGGGGAACATTCAGTACTTC	CASVGPGRGNIQYF	TRBV6-5	TRBJ2-4	-	14	few
TGTGCCAGCAGCGCCGGACAGGCCTACAATGAGCAGTTCTTC	CASSAGQAYNEQFF	TRBV9	TRBJ2-1	TRBD1	14	few
TGTGCCAGCAGCGCCTCAGGGGGCTATGGCTACACCTTC	CASSASGGYGYTF	TRBV5-8	TRBJ1-2	TRBD1	13	few
TGTGCCAGCAGCTTAGGAAGCCTCCAGCAAGAGACCCAGTACTTC	CASSLGSLQQETQYF	TRBV7-6	TRBJ2-5	-	15	-
TGTGCCAGCAGTTCACAGGGGGCGACTAATGAAAAACTGTTTTTT	CASSSQGATNEKLFF	TRBV2	TRBJ1-4	TRBD1	15	-
TGCGCCAGCAGCTTACGGGGAGAAAGGGGTGAAAAACTGTTTTTT	CASSLRGERGEKLFF	TRBV5-1	TRBJ1-4	-	15	-
TGTGCCTGGAACACGGACAGGGGGTATGAAGCTTTCTTT	CAWNTDRGYEAFF	TRBV30	TRBJ1-1	TRBD1	13	few
TGTGCCAGCAGTCGTCCCGGGACTCTGGGGAATGAGCAGTTCTTC	CASSRPGTLGNEQFF	TRBV7-9	TRBJ2-1	-	15	-
TGCGCCAGCAGCCAAGAGGCTAGCACTGAGCAGTTCTTC	CASSQEASTEQFF	TRBV23-1	TRBJ2-1	-	13	-
TGTGCCAGCAGCGACCCAGGGTCGGGCTATGGCTACACCTTC	CASSDPGSGYGYTF	TRBV2	TRBJ1-2	-	14	many
TGCGCCAGCAGCCATAGTCGACAGGCACCAAATGGCTACACCTTC	CASSHSRQAPNGYTF	TRBV4-1	TRBJ1-2	-	15	-
TGTGCCAGCGGACAGGGAAGCTACACCTTC	CASGQGSYTF	TRBV5-4	TRBJ1-2	TRBD1	10	few
TGTGCTGGGGGCAGAGATAGCAATCAGCCCCAGCATTTT	CAGGRDSNQPQHF	TRBV6-6	TRBJ1-5	-	13	many
TGCGCCAGCAGCCCAGGGGATATGAACACTGAAGCTTTCTTT	CASSPGDMNTEAFF	TRBV5-1	TRBJ1-1	-	14	few
TGCGCCAGCAGCCCCCGGACGGTTGCTAACACTGAAGCTTTCTTT	CASSPRTVANTEAFF	TRBV5-1	TRBJ1-1	-	15	-
TGTGCCAGCAGTTCAACGGATACGCAGTATTTT	CASSSTDTQYF	TRBV6-1	TRBJ2-3	-	11	-
TGCGCCAGCAGTTTCCCCAGGGTTCTCTTAGGGGGCAATCAGCCCCAGCATTTT	CASSFPRVLLGGNQPQHF	TRBV23-1	TRBJ1-5	-	18	many
TGCGCCAGCAGCTTGGGAGACTCTCCCACTTTTACAGATACGCAGTATTTT	CASSLGDSPTFTDTQYF	TRBV5-1	TRBJ2-3	-	17	-
TGTGCCAGCAGCTTAGTTCCGTCCCAGGGACGTTTCAACGAGCAGTACTTC	CASSLVPSQGRFNEQYF	TRBV7-2	TRBJ2-7	-	17	-